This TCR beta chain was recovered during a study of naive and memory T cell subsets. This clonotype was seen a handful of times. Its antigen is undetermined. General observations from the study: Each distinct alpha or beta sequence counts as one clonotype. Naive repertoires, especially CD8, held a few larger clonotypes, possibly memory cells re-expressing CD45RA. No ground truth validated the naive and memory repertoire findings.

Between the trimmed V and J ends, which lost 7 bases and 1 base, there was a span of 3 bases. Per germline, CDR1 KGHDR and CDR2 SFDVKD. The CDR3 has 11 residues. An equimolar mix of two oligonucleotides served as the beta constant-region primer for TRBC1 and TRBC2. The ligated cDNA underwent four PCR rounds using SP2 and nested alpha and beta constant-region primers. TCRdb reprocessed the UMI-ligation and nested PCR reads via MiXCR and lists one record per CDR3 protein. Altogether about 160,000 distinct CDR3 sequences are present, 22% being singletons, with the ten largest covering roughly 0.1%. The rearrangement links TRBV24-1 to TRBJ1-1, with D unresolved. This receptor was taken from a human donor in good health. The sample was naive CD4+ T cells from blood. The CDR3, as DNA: TGTGCCACCAGCCAGAACACTGAAGCTTTCTTT. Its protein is CATSQNTEAFF.